The source of this TCR beta chain is a study of Ad26.COV2.S vaccination and SARS-CoV-2 variants. Whole-study context: Donor was assigned to the Ad26.COV2.S arm of trial COV1001. Recipients of Ad26.COV2.S got it intramuscularly, once or twice 56 days apart.

Treatment denoted: around 19 received Ad26.COV2.S at low or high dose, single or two shots; several received placebo; per-sample allocation not given. After the first vaccine or placebo injection, samples were drawn on day 63. The method was immunoSEQ multiplex PCR; TCRdb's version includes in-frame clones alone and lacks a portion of them. The table lists about 480,000 clones, roughly 85% of them singletons. This clonotype originated in a person between 18 and 60 years old who received the Ad26.COV2.S COVID-19 vaccine or a placebo. The sample consisted of peripheral blood, taken in a trial of Ad26.COV2.S vaccine versus placebo.

This CDR3 is CASSLDRAKSSYEQYF. CDR3 DNA: TGTGCCAGCAGCTTAGATCGGGCGAAAAGCTCCTACGAGCAGTACTTC. This chain links TRBV7-9 with TRBJ2-7; D ambiguous. The CDR3 covers 16 residues. CDR1 is SEHNR, CDR2 FQNEAQ, per germline (reference sequence). Trimming removed 1 base at V and 0 bases at J, with 13 bases between.